Listed below are T cell receptor beta chains from one sample, sequenced in a study of human T cells and chemical hapten exposure. In TCRdb, the RACE reads were re-called with MiXCR into one record per CDR3 protein. The sample carries a few hundred thousand distinct CDR3 sequences, about 5.4% recorded once. Sequences were derived from whole blood, sampled in connection with sensitization to the hapten diphenylcyclopropenone (DPC). These receptor sequences come from a woman between 18 and 29 years old with alopecia areata. Some clones in this sample may be carry-over from other donors' samples. Each CDR3 is given with its conserved first and last residue. D genes are given only for firm matches. Not all rows give a size; the values are once, few, many and, for expanded clones, a class.

D: .; J: TRBJ2-4; size: .; V: TRBV6-5; CDR3: CASSSKHPGVGYIQYF; DNA: TGTGCCAGCAGTTCCAAACATCCAGGGGTTGGGTACATTCAGTACTTC
D: .; J: TRBJ2-3; size: few; V: TRBV25-1; CDR3: CASSFGHSTDTQYF; DNA: TGTGCCAGCAGCTTCGGACATAGCACAGATACGCAGTATTTT
D: TRBD1; J: TRBJ1-3; size: few; V: TRBV7-9; CDR3: CASSSTGGRNTIYF; DNA: TGTGCCAGCAGCTCGACAGGGGGCAGGAACACCATATATTTT
D: TRBD2; J: TRBJ2-1; size: many; V: TRBV7-2; CDR3: CASSFPTSGRDEQFF; DNA: TGTGCCAGCAGCTTTCCGACTAGCGGAAGAGATGAGCAGTTCTTC
D: .; J: TRBJ2-5; size: few; V: TRBV20-1; CDR3: CSARDGGLSQETQYF; DNA: TGCAGTGCCCGTGACGGGGGGCTTAGCCAGGAGACCCAGTACTTC
D: TRBD1; J: TRBJ1-1; size: many; V: TRBV3-1; CDR3: CASSPDREAEAFF; DNA: TGTGCCAGCAGCCCAGACAGGGAGGCTGAAGCTTTCTTT
D: TRBD1; J: TRBJ1-5; size: many; V: TRBV5-1; CDR3: CASSLGTGNQPQHF; DNA: TGCGCCAGCAGCTTGGGGACAGGAAATCAGCCCCAGCATTTT
D: .; J: TRBJ1-3; size: few; V: TRBV27; CDR3: CATRENSRNTIYF; DNA: TGTGCCACCAGGGAGAATTCCCGAAACACCATATATTTT
D: TRBD1; J: TRBJ1-3; size: many; V: TRBV5-5; CDR3: CASIPDRGNTIYF; DNA: TGTGCCAGCATCCCGGACAGGGGAAACACCATATATTTT
D: .; J: TRBJ2-3; size: few; V: TRBV5-1; CDR3: CASSLAGNRGATDTQYF; DNA: TGCGCCAGCAGCTTGGCCGGAAATCGCGGGGCCACAGATACGCAGTATTTT
D: TRBD1; J: TRBJ2-7; size: .; V: TRBV11-3; CDR3: CASSLNQGAQGEQYF; DNA: TGTGCCAGCAGCTTAAACCAGGGGGCGCAGGGCGAGCAGTACTTC
D: TRBD1; J: TRBJ2-7; size: .; V: TRBV5-4; CDR3: CASRADRGPYEQYF; DNA: TGTGCCAGCAGGGCTGACAGGGGACCCTACGAGCAGTACTTC
D: .; J: TRBJ1-6; size: .; V: TRBV20-1; CDR3: CSAGPDAVSPLHF; DNA: TGCAGTGCGGGCCCAGATGCAGTATCACCCCTCCACTTT